This entry features one T cell receptor (beta chain) sequence. The length of the CDR3 is 17 residues. Germline lookup yields CDR1 SGHDT and CDR2 YYEEEE. Trimming removed 4 bases from V and 0 bases from J, with 17 bases in between. The data were obtained in a study of control samples from healthy donors and cancer patients. The assay was immunoSEQ multiplex PCR, and TCRdb's table has in-frame clones only and misses some. This sample yields 65,000 to 90,000 clones, of which less than 95% are seen a single time; 2.8% belongs to the top ten. Material for sequencing was blood. The TCR originated in a young woman in good health. The gene calls are TRBV5-6 and TRBJ1-3; a possible D gene is TRBD1 (6 bases). The DNA for the CDR3 is TGTGCCAGCAGCCCGGGGGCAGGTTTAAGCTCTGGAAACACCATATATTTT. Residues: CASSPGAGLSSGNTIYF.